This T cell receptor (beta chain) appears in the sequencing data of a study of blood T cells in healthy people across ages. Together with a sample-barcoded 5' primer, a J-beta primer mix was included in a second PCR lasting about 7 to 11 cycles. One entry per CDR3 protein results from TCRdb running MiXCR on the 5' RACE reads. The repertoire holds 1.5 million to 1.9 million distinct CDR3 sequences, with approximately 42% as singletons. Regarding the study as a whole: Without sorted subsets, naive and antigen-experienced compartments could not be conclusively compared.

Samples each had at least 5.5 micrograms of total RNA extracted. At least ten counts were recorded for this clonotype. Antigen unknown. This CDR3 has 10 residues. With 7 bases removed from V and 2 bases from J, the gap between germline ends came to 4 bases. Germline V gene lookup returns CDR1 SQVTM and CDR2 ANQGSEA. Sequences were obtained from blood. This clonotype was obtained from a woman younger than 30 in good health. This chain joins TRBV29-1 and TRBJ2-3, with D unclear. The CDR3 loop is CSATTDTQYF. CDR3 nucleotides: TGCAGCGCCACCACAGATACGCAGTATTTT.